A single sample gave rise to the 8 T cell receptor beta chains below, sequenced in a study of response to subunit inactivated influenza vaccine. TCRdb processed the RT-PCR reads anew with MiXCR; each CDR3 protein has one entry. The sample has roughly 170,000 distinct CDR3 sequences; approximately 8.7% are singletons. The source material was non-naive T cells sorted from PBMCs, sampled on the day of vaccination. These TCRs come from a man aged 45 to 65 who received an inactivated influenza vaccine.

The chain joins TRBV12-3 or TRBV12-4 to TRBJ2-4, with 8 nucleotides matching TRBD2. This CDR3 comprises 13 residues. The V and J ends lost 3 bases and 7 bases, in that order; junction bases with no gene match: 2. DNA for the CDR3: TGTGCCAGCAGTTTTCGGGAGGGGAACATTCAGTACTTC. Protein product: CASSFREGNIQYF.

This clonotype has at least ten counts. This sequence joins TRBV6-2 or TRBV6-3 and TRBJ1-1; unclear D gene. Germline V CDR1 and CDR2: MNHEY, SVGEGT. The CDR3 is 13 residues long. The germline V and J ends were trimmed by 2 bases and 1 base, with 5 bases remaining between them. For the CDR3, the DNA is TGTGCCAGCAGTTACGGCGGGAACACTGAAGCTTTCTTT. Its translation: CASSYGGNTEAFF.

This clonotype was picked up a small number of times. This chain joins TRBV27 and TRBJ2-1; D remains ambiguous. CDR3 size: 12 residues. Germline loops: CDR1 MNHEY, CDR2 SMNVEV (reference sequence). V lost 6 bases, J lost 3 bases, and 6 bases lay in between. The CDR3, as DNA: TGTGCCAGCAGATCGGACTACAATGAGCAGTTCTTC. As protein: CASRSDYNEQFF.

This clonotype was observed at least ten times. As DNA, the CDR3 is TGTGCCAGCAGCTTATTAACGGCTACCTCCGGGGAGCAGTACTTC. Amino acids: CASSLLTATSGEQYF. The gene calls are TRBV7-9 and TRBJ2-7; D is undetermined. Trimming pared 2 bases from V and 7 bases from J, leaving 18 bases between. This CDR3 spans 15 amino acids. Germline lookup yields CDR1 SEHNR and CDR2 FQNEAQ (reference sequence).

The table lists this clonotype with many counts. Relative to the germline gene, one junction end is altered; a read error may explain this. The genes are TRBV27 and TRBJ2-1; TRBD2 aligns across 9 bases. This CDR3 has 15 amino acids. CDR1 MNHEY and CDR2 SMNVEV come from the germline V gene (reference sequence). The CDR3 DNA sequence: TGTGCCAGCAGTTACCGTAGCGGGAGATACAGTGAGCAGTTCTTC. Protein sequence: CASSYRSGRYSEQFF.

This clonotype has at least ten counts. This sequence joins TRBV20-1 and TRBJ2-3; 10 bases fit TRBD2. The V gene end was trimmed by 6 bases and the J gene end by 2 bases; junction bases not matched to a gene: 8. Germline-derived CDR1 and CDR2 are DFQATT and SNEGSKA (reference sequence). The CDR3 is made up of 15 amino acids. CDR3 in DNA: TGCAGTGCGATTAAGACTAGCGGGTACACAGATACGCAGTATTTT. Translation: CSAIKTSGYTDTQYF.

This chain uses TRBV7-2 with TRBJ2-7; a possible D gene is TRBD2 (6 bases). Trimming stripped 2 bases from V and 7 bases from J, with 21 bases between. CDR3 length: 16 residues. Germline V gives CDR1 SGHTA, CDR2 FQGNSA. The CDR3 DNA is TGTGCCAGCAGCTTAATGGCGGGATGGTTCGCGGGAGAGCAGTACTTC. Protein product: CASSLMAGWFAGEQYF.

The V and J genes are TRBV6-1 and TRBJ2-5, with D perhaps TRBD2 (5 bases). V was pared by 8 bases and J by 8 bases, with 18 bases between. The CDR3 is 13 amino acids. Germline V gives CDR1 MNHNS, CDR2 SASEGT. This CDR3 is CASQRTLGETQYF. DNA for the CDR3: TGTGCCAGCCAGAGGACGCTCGGGGAAACCCAGTACTTC.